The sequence of this TCR beta chain was determined in a study of shared clonotypes between healthy human individuals. Notes on the study in general: Sequencing of the sorted subsets was shown by rarefaction to be incomplete despite large depth. Only blood samples were collected, and tissue repertoires likely differ.

Note on this clone: Its matching antigen is unknown.

The material for each subset, its genomic DNA, was split evenly across several immunoSEQ plates. DNA at 150 to 250 ng, 25,000 to 30,000 T cell genomes, went into sorted-subset replicate PCRs. Produced via immunoSEQ multiplex PCR; TCRdb's table is partial and in-frame only. Among roughly 1,800,000 clones listed, around 96% were seen once. With 1 base clipped from V and 6 bases from J, the junction kept 3 bases outside the gene matches. The germline V gene has CDR1 SNHLY and CDR2 FYNNEI. The CDR3 runs 14 residues. Naive-designated CD8 cells lacked CD45RO, were positively enriched for CCR7, and omitted terminally differentiated effector memory CD45RA+ cells.

The rearrangement links TRBV2 to TRBJ1-5, with 7 bases that match TRBD1. Sample: naive CD8+ T cells sorted from blood. This TCR was recovered from a man between 18 and 35 years old in good health. The CDR3, as DNA: TGTGCCAGCAGTGAAGGGGCAGGGGGTCAGCCCCAGCATTTT. Translated, it gives CASSEGAGGQPQHF.